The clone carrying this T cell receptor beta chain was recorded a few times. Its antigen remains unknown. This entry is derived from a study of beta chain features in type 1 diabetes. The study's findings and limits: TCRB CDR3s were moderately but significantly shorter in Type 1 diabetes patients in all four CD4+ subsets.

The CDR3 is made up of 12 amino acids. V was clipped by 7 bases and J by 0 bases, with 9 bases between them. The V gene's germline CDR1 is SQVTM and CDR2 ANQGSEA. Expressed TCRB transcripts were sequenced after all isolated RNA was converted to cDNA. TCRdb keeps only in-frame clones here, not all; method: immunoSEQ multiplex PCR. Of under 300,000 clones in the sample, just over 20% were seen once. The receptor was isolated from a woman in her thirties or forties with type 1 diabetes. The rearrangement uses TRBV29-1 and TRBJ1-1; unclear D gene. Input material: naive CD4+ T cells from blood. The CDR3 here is CSGVTVNTEAFF. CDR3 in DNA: TGCAGCGGTGTCACAGTGAACACTGAAGCTTTCTTT.